Presented here are 7 T cell receptor beta chains from one specimen sequenced in a study of blood T cells in healthy people across ages. Primed by a sample-barcoded 5' primer and a J-beta primer mix, a second PCR proceeded for 7 to 11 cycles. TCRdb passed the 5' RACE reads through MiXCR, listing each CDR3 protein once. The table records about 800,000 distinct CDR3 sequences, around 25% of them present only once. This same sample was also part of a study on T cells of mothers and their children.

The sequenced material came from blood. These TCRs come from a boy younger than 18 in good health.

The chain combines TRBV29-1 with TRBJ2-7, with 7 bases identical to TRBD2. Trimming took 5 bases from V and 2 from J; bases not matched to a gene: 6. Germline values: CDR1 SQVTM, CDR2 ANQGSEA. The CDR3 sequence is 13 residues long. This chain's CDR3 is CSVREGTTYEQYF. As DNA, the CDR3 is TGCAGCGTTCGAGAGGGGACTACCTACGAGCAGTACTTC.

This clonotype was detected a few times. V gene TRBV28 combines with J gene TRBJ1-5; D is perhaps TRBD1 (5 bases). This CDR3 is built from 16 residues. Trimming cost V 1 base and J 6 bases, with 16 bases left between them. Germline CDR1 reads MDHEN; CDR2 reads SYDVKM. The CDR3 loop reads CASSLYFQGSGQPQHF. The CDR3 DNA follows: TGTGCCAGCAGTTTATATTTTCAGGGAAGTGGTCAGCCCCAGCATTTT.

CDR3 loop: CASSYVPGAKGYTF. The CDR3 DNA follows: TGTGCCAGCAGTTACGTGCCAGGGGCGAAAGGCTACACCTTC. The V and J genes are TRBV6-5 and TRBJ1-2, with D possibly being TRBD1 (6 bases). The germline CDR1 and CDR2 sequences are MNHEY and SVGAGI. V dropped 2 bases and J dropped 8 bases, with 15 bases sitting between them. The CDR3 is made up of 14 amino acids.

This clonotype came up a few times. V is TRBV20-1 and J is TRBJ2-7, with 7 bases matching TRBD1. CDR3 length: 11 amino acids. Germline-derived CDR1 and CDR2 are DFQATT and SNEGSKA (reference sequence). The ends lost 4 bases at V and 6 bases at J; junction bases unmatched: 3. This chain's CDR3 is CSATPGGEQYF. The CDR3 DNA reads as TGCAGTGCTACTCCAGGGGGCGAGCAGTACTTC.

V gene TRBV24-1 combines with J gene TRBJ2-3, with TRBD2 identical over 7 bases. From germline, CDR1 is KGHDR and CDR2 SFDVKD. Trimming took 2 bases from V and 7 from J; bases not matched to a gene: 8. The CDR3 spans 15 residues. The CDR3 is CATSDSQQAGYTQYF. As DNA, the CDR3 is TGTGCCACCAGTGATTCTCAACAAGCGGGGTATACGCAGTATTTT.

The rearrangement links TRBV4-3 to TRBJ2-5; TRBD2 is a possible D gene (5 bases). Looked up from germline, CDR1 is LGHNA and CDR2 is YSLEER. The CDR3 sequence is 15 residues long. Trimming left V 0 bases short and J 2 bases short, with 10 bases between. The CDR3 here is CASSQDLRRQETQYF. The DNA for the CDR3 is TGCGCCAGCAGCCAAGATCTGAGGAGGCAAGAGACCCAGTACTTC.

Comment on this clonotype: Compared with germline, one end of the junction differs, possibly owing to a read error. The CDR3 is CASSQDGPGLSIGYGYTF. The CDR3, as DNA: TGCGCCAGTAGCCAAGATGGTCCGGGTCTCAGCATCGGGTATGGCTACACCTTC. V is TRBV4-3 and J is TRBJ1-2, with D unresolved. The V gene's germline CDR1 is LGHNA and CDR2 YSLEER. This CDR3 has 18 residues.